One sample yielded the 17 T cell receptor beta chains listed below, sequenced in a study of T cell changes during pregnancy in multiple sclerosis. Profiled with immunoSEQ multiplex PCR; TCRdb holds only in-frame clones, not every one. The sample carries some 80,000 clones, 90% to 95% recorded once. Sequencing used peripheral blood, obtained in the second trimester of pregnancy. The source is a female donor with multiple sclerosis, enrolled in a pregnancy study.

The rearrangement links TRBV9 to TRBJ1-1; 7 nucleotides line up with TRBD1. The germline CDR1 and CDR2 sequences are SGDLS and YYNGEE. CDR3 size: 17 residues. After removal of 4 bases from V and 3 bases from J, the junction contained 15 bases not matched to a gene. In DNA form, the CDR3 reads TGTGCCAGCAGCTTCCGCCCCGTGACAGGGTCCGACACTGAAGCTTTCTTT. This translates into CASSFRPVTGSDTEAFF.

The CDR3 nucleotides are TGTGCCAGCAGCGCGATAGTGGTGTCTTCCTACAATGAGCAGTTCTTC. It specifies CASSAIVVSSYNEQFF. V gene TRBV7-8 combines with J gene TRBJ2-1, with D unresolved. CDR3 size: 16 residues. V lost 5 bases and J 1 base, leaving 15 bases between the germline ends. Germline values: CDR1 SGHVS, CDR2 FQNEAQ. Complete variable domain (other parts from reference TRBV7-8 and TRBJ2-1): GAGVSQSPRYKVAKRGQDVALRCDPISGHVSLFWYQQALGQGPEFLTYFQNEAQLDKSGLPSDRFFAERPEGSVSTLKIQRTQQEDSAVYLCASSAIVVSSYNEQFFGPGTRLTVL.

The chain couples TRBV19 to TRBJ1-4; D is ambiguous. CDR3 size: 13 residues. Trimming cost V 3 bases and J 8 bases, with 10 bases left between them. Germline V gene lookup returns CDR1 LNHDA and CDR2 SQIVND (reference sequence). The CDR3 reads CASSIFGQEKLFF. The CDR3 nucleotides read TGTGCCAGTAGTATCTTCGGTCAAGAAAAACTGTTTTTT.

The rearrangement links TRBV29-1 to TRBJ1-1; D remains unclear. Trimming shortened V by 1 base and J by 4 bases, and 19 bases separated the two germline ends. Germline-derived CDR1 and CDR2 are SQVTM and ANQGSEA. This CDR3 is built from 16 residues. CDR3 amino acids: CSVEGRPTWEGTEAFF. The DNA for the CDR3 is TGCAGCGTTGAAGGGAGGCCCACATGGGAGGGCACTGAAGCTTTCTTT.

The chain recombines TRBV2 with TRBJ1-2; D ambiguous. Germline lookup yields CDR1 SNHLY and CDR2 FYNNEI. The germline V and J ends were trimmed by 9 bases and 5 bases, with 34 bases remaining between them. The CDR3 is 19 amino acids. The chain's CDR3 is CASPLKNRRTPLKDYGYTF. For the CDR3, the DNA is TGTGCCAGTCCCCTAAAGAATCGCCGTACCCCACTGAAAGATTATGGCTACACCTTC.

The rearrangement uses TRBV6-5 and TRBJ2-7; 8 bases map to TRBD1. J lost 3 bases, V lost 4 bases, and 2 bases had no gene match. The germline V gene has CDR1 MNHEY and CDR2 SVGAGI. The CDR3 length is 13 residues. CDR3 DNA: TGTGCCAGCAGTTCGGGACAGGTCTACGAGCAGTACTTC. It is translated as CASSSGQVYEQYF.

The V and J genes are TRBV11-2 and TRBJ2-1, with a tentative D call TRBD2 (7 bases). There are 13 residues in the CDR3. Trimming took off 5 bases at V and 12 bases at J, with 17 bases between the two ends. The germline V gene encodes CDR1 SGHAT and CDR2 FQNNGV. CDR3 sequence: CASSHEGGRGQFF. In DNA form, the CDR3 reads TGTGCCAGCAGCCACGAGGGGGGGCGAGGGCAGTTCTTC. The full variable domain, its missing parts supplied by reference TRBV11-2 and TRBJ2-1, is EAGVAQSPRYKIIEKRQSVAFWCNPISGHATLYWYQQILGQGPKLLIQFQNNGVVDDSQLPKDRFSAERLKGVDSTLKIQPAKLEDSAVYLCASSHEGGRGQFFGPGTRLTVL.

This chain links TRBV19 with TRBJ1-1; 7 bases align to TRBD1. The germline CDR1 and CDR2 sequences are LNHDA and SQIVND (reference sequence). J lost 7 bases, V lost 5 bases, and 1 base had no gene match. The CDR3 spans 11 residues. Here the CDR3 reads CASSDRVEAFF. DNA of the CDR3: TGTGCCAGTAGTGACAGGGTTGAAGCTTTCTTT.

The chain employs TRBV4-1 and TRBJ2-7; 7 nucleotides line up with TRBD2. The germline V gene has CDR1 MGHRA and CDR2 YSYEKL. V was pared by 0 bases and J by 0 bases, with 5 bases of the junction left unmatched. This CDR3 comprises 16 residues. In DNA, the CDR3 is TGCGCCAGCAGCCAAGAATCGGGCGGGAGCTCCTACGAGCAGTACTTC. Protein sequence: CASSQESGGSSYEQYF.

CDR3 amino acids: CASSFSSRREGWTGELFF. In DNA form, the CDR3 reads TGCGCCAGCAGCTTTTCTTCGCGGCGGGAGGGATGGACCGGGGAGCTGTTTTTT. The rearrangement joins TRBV5-1 to TRBJ2-2, with 9 bases fitting TRBD2. V lost 2 bases and J lost 5; bases outside the gene matches: 13. The CDR3 is 18 residues long. The germline gives CDR1 SGHRS, CDR2 YFSETQ.

CDR3 sequence reads: CASSPGASYEQYF. The CDR3 DNA sequence: TGCGCCAGCAGCCCAGGGGCCTCCTACGAGCAGTACTTC. The chain joins TRBV5-1 to TRBJ2-7; D may be TRBD1 (6 bases). The CDR3 consists of 13 residues. V was trimmed by 4 bases and J by 0 bases, leaving 8 bases between them. The germline V gene has CDR1 SGHRS and CDR2 YFSETQ.

The CDR3 nucleotides read TGTGCTAGTGGTTTGCCTACCGGGACTAGCGGGAGGAATGAGCAGTTCTTC. Its protein product is CASGLPTGTSGRNEQFF. This rearrangement joins TRBV12-5 to TRBJ2-1, with TRBD2 identical over 15 bases. Germline trimming cut 2 bases from V and 7 bases from J; bases unmatched to any gene: 6. The CDR3 loop spans 17 amino acids. The V gene's germline CDR1 is LGHNT and CDR2 FRNRAP.

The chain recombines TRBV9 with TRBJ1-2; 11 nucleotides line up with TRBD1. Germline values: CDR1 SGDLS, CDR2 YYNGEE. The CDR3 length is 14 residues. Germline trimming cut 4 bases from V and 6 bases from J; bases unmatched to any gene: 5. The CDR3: CASSPRTGGNGYTF. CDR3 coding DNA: TGTGCCAGCAGCCCCCGGACAGGGGGCAATGGCTACACCTTC.

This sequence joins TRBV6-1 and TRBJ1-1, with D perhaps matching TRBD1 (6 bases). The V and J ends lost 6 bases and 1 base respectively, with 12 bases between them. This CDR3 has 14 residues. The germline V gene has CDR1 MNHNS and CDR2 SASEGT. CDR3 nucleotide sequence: TGTGCCAGCAGGAACAGGGCGGGGAACACTGAAGCTTTCTTT. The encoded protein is CASRNRAGNTEAFF.

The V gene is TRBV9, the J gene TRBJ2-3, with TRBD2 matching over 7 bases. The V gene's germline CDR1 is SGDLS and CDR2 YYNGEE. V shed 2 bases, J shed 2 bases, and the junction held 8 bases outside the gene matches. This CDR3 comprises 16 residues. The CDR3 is CASSVTGLTYTDTQYF. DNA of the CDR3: TGTGCCAGCAGCGTGACGGGACTAACGTACACAGATACGCAGTATTTT.

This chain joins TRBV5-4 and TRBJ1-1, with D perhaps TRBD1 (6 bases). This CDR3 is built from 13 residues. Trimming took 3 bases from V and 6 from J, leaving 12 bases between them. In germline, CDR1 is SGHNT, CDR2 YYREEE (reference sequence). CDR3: CASSCRGYPEAFF. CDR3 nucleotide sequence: TGTGCCAGCAGCTGCAGGGGTTACCCTGAAGCTTTCTTT.

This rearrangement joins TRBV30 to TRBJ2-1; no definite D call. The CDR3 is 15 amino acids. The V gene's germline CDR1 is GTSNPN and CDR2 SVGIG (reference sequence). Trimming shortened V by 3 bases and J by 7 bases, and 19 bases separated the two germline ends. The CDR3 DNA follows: TGTGCCTGGAGCCGATCACTCCCTAATTGGAATGAGCAGTTCTTC. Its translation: CAWSRSLPNWNEQFF.